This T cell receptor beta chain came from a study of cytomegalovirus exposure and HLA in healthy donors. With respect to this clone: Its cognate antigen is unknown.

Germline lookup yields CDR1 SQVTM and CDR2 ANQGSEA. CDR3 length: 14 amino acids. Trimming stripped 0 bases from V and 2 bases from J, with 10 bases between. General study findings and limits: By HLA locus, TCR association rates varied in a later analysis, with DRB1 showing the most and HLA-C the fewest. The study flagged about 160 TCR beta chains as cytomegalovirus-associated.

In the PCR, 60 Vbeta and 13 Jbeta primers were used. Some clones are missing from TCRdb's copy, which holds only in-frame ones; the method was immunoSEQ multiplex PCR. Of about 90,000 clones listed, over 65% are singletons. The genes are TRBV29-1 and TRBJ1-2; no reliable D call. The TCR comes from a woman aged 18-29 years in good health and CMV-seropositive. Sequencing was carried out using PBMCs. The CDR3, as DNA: TGCAGCGTTGAAGAGGGCAGTGCAAACTATGGCTACACCTTC. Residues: CSVEEGSANYGYTF.